This TCR beta chain came from a study of blood T cells in healthy people across ages. Study summary: About one barcoded beta molecule per two T cells was the capture yield of template switching. Study-level results: Long-lived donors carried more naive CD4+ cells and greater diversity than aged donors.

This clonotype was seen a few times. What it binds is unknown. Germline V gene sequence: CDR1 SGHTA, CDR2 FQGNSA. V dropped 0 bases and J dropped 2; count of bases not matched to a gene: 3. This CDR3 spans 16 amino acids. Isolation per sample recovered at least 7 million PBMCs. A second PCR of about 6 to 12 cycles used a sample-barcoded 5' primer and a J-beta primer mix. TCRdb reprocessed the 5' RACE reads with MiXCR, giving one entry per CDR3 protein. In the table there are roughly 700,000 distinct CDR3 sequences, roughly 32% of which are singletons. Sequenced material: blood. The TCR was taken from a woman older than 75 in good health. The chain employs TRBV7-2 and TRBJ1-3, with TRBD1 matching over 8 bases. The CDR3 loop reads CASSLALQGAGNTIYF. In nucleotides, the CDR3 is TGTGCCAGCAGCTTAGCCCTACAGGGGGCTGGAAACACCATATATTTT.